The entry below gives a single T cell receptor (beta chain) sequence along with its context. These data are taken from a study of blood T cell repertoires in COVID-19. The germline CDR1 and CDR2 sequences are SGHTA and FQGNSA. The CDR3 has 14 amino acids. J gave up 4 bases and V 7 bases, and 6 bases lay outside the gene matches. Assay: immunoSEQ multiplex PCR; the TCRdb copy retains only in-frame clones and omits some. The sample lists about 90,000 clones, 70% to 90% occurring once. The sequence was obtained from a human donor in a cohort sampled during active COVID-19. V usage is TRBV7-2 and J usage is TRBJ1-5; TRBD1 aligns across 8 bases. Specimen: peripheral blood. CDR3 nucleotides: TGTGCCAGCAAAACAGGGGGAACTAATCAGCCCCAGCATTTT. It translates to CASKTGGTNQPQHF. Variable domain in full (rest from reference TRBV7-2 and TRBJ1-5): GAGVSQSPSNKVTEKGKDVELRCDPISGHTALYWYRQSLGQGLEFLIYFQGNSAPDKSGLPSDRFSAERTGGSVSTLTIQRTQQEDSAVYLCASKTGGTNQPQHFGDGTRLSIL.